These 2 T cell receptor beta chains originate from one sample sequenced in a study of blood T cell repertoires in COVID-19. Profiling relied on immunoSEQ multiplex PCR, and the TCRdb table lists in-frame clones only, not all of them. The sample contains about 73,000 clones, 89% of which appear only once. The sample consisted of peripheral blood. The receptor set was obtained from a man at least 80 years old with acute or convalescent COVID-19.

The CDR3 DNA reads TGTGCCAGCAGTTCCTCCCAGTGGGGGGACACTGAAGCTTTCTTT. Encoded protein: CASSSSQWGDTEAFF. The chain carries TRBV6-5 and TRBJ1-1; D is perhaps TRBD1 (5 bases). The V and J ends lost 4 bases and 3 bases respectively, with 15 bases between them. The CDR3 has 15 residues. From germline, CDR1 is MNHEY and CDR2 SVGAGI.

This chain's CDR3 is CASRSPQGNNSPLHF. CDR3 sequence (DNA): TGTGCCAGCAGGTCCCCCCAGGGGAATAATTCACCCCTCCACTTT. This rearrangement joins TRBV28 to TRBJ1-6, with D tentatively TRBD1 (6 bases). Germline-derived CDR1 and CDR2 are MDHEN and SYDVKM. The CDR3 runs 15 residues. V gave up 6 bases and J gave up 5 bases, with 14 bases separating them.